This entry lists 13 T cell receptor beta chains sequenced from one sample in a study of regulatory T cells in long-lasting Graves disease. CDR3 regions were amplified by Arm-PCR using iRepertoire HTBI primers to build TCR beta libraries. From the multiplex PCR reads, TCRdb called clonotypes with MiXCR, one entry per CDR3 protein. The data contain a few hundred thousand distinct CDR3 sequences, roughly 24% of them singletons. As for time point: persistent/refractory GD, antithyroid drugs over 5 years with positive TRAb. From PBMCs, RNA was extracted and then used to make the TCR library. Here the sequenced sample was peripheral blood mononuclear cells (PBMCs), taken when the disease was refractory, from a patient treated with antithyroid drugs. The receptors originated from a woman aged 40-49 years with Graves disease.

The genes are TRBV7-2 and TRBJ1-1, with D hard to call. CDR3 length equals 11 residues. V dropped 0 bases and J dropped 8 bases, with 4 bases sitting between them. The germline V gene encodes CDR1 SGHTA and CDR2 FQGNSA. CDR3 DNA sequence: TGTGCCAGCAGCTTAGCCGTAGAAGCTTTCTTT. Protein sequence: CASSLAVEAFF.

Details on this clonotype: Given the absence of the conserved phenylalanine or tryptophan at the CDR3 end, a read error is likely. The chain links TRBV2 to TRBJ2-7; no definite D call. This CDR3 spans 11 amino acids. CDR1 is SNHLY, CDR2 FYNNEI, per germline. Trimming removed 5 bases at V and 2 bases at J, with 4 bases between. DNA for the CDR3: TGTGCCAGCAGTCGTGCCTACGAGCAGTACCTC. Its translation: CASSRAYEQYL.

This clonotype came up once. The V and J genes are TRBV7-6 and TRBJ1-4, with a possible D match to TRBD1 (5 bases). Germline-derived CDR1 and CDR2 are SGHVS and FNYEAQ. The CDR3 runs to 16 residues. The V end was cut by 0 bases, the J end by 7 bases, with 15 bases between. CDR3 nucleotides: TGTGCCAGCAGCTTAGCGTCTGGGGGGAGTGGTGAAAAACTGTTTTTT. Encoded protein: CASSLASGGSGEKLFF.

This clonotype has a handful of counts. The rearrangement uses TRBV20-1 and TRBJ2-5, with 12 positions matching TRBD2. Germline values: CDR1 DFQATT, CDR2 SNEGSKA (reference sequence). The J segment lost 5 bases and the V segment lost 3 bases, leaving 10 bases of the junction unmatched. This CDR3 has 16 amino acids. CDR3 sequence reads: CSASLAGGPFYETQYF. The CDR3 coding sequence is TGCAGTGCTAGCCTAGCGGGAGGGCCTTTTTATGAGACCCAGTACTTC.

This clonotype was counted at least ten times. The rearrangement links TRBV6-1 to TRBJ1-5; TRBD1 might be the D (5 bases). Deletions cut 6 bases from V and 3 bases from J, with 12 bases between. The V gene's germline CDR1 is MNHNS and CDR2 SASEGT. This CDR3 is 14 amino acids long. The chain's CDR3 is CASRTRQTNQPQHF. The DNA for the CDR3 is TGTGCCAGCAGGACCCGACAGACCAATCAGCCCCAGCATTTT.

Ten or more counts support this clonotype. The rearrangement joins TRBV24-1 to TRBJ1-2, with no clear D. The CDR3 runs 15 residues. Trimming removed 1 base at V and 9 bases at J, with 17 bases between. The germline gives CDR1 KGHDR, CDR2 SFDVKD. The CDR3 DNA reads as TGTGCCACCAGTGATTTTATCGACGGACGATGGAGCTACACCTTC. The encoded protein is CATSDFIDGRWSYTF.

This clonotype showed up many times. CDR3 nucleotides: TGTGCCAGCAGTTACTGGGGAGGGGGAGGTACTGAAGCTTTCTTT. Its translation: CASSYWGGGGTEAFF. V is TRBV6-2 or TRBV6-3 and J is TRBJ1-1, with D tentatively TRBD1 (6 bases). The length of the CDR3 is 15 residues. In germline, CDR1 is MNHEY, CDR2 SVGEGT. V dropped 1 base and J dropped 5 bases, with 14 bases sitting between them.

J is TRBJ2-2 and V is TRBV7-6; D is uncertain. Germline V gene lookup returns CDR1 SGHVS and CDR2 FNYEAQ. Between the trimmed V and J ends, which lost 2 bases and 3 bases, there was a span of 7 bases. The CDR3 runs 14 residues. The chain's CDR3 is CASSLLRDTGELFF. The DNA for the CDR3 is TGTGCCAGCAGCTTACTCCGGGACACCGGGGAGCTGTTTTTT.

In regard to this clonotype: This could be a read error, since a much larger clone is one nucleotide away. The chain couples TRBV6-5 to TRBJ2-5, with TRBD2 identical over 7 bases. Germline CDR1 MNHEY, CDR2 SVGAGI. CDR3 size: 15 residues. CDR3 residues: CASSSPRRGREIQYF. CDR3 DNA: TGTGCCAGCAGTTCCCCCCGCCGCGGGAGAGAGATCCAGTACTTC.

The chain combines TRBV28 with TRBJ1-1; maybe TRBD1 (6 bases). V lost 3 bases and J lost 1, with 12 bases in between. The length of the CDR3 is 15 residues. Germline values: CDR1 MDHEN, CDR2 SYDVKM. CDR3 amino acids: CASSFWDKTNTEAFF. The CDR3 coding sequence is TGTGCCAGCAGTTTTTGGGACAAGACGAACACTGAAGCTTTCTTT.

This clonotype was recorded once. The V gene is TRBV27, the J gene TRBJ1-6; D may be TRBD1 (6 bases). The CDR3 runs 15 residues. Deletions cut 5 bases from V and 6 bases from J, with 14 bases between. The V gene's germline CDR1 is MNHEY and CDR2 SMNVEV (reference sequence). In DNA, the CDR3 is TGTGCCAGCAGTAGAAGCGGACAGTGTAATTCACCCCTCCACTTT. It is translated as CASSRSGQCNSPLHF.

Details on this clonotype: Since a much larger clone is just one base distant, this may be a read error. The chain couples TRBV28 to TRBJ1-5, with TRBD1 as a possible D gene (6 bases). This CDR3 is 16 amino acids long. V lost 6 bases, J lost 7 bases, and 22 bases lay in between. Looked up from germline, CDR1 is MDHEN and CDR2 is SYDVKM. For the CDR3, the DNA is TGTGCCAGCAGCTTGCGGTCCTACAGGGAGGGCCAGCCCCAGCATTTT. This translates into CASSLRSYREGQPQHF.

In this sample, this clonotype turned up many times. The CDR3 is CASSQAEETQYF. The DNA of the CDR3 is TGTGCCAGCAGCCAGGCGGAAGAGACCCAGTACTTC. The chain has TRBV3-1 and TRBJ2-5; no definite D call. This CDR3 is 12 amino acids long. Trimming removed 3 bases from V and 3 bases from J, with 5 bases in between. The germline V gene encodes CDR1 LGHDT and CDR2 YNNKEL (reference sequence).